The clone carrying this T cell receptor beta chain was seen repeatedly, ten times or more. Its antigen is unidentified. Germline loops: CDR1 MNHEY, CDR2 SVGEGT. J lost 0 bases, V lost 6 bases, and 7 bases had no gene match. This CDR3 comprises 15 residues. A universal primer site and UMIs were added as TCR cDNA was made by 5'RACE template switching. MiXCR, applied by TCRdb to the 5' RACE reads, yields one record per CDR3 protein. The repertoire holds roughly 120,000 distinct CDR3 sequences, with roughly 6.7% as singletons. These data are taken from a study of T cells after yellow fever vaccination. Study-level background: Preparation of fractions with low cell numbers was performed using SMART-Seq v4 Ultra Low Input. Study-wide results and caveats: Reappearing after the booster were most of the clones from primary vaccination (roughly 96% CD4, around 90% CD8). Sorted repertoires could include abundant contaminating clonotypes from bulk cells.

This chain uses TRBV6-2 or TRBV6-3 with TRBJ1-1; 7 positions match TRBD1. The specimen was CD4+ T cells sorted from PBMCs, collected 10 days after the first yellow fever vaccination. The source of this sequence is a man in his late teens or twenties who received the YFV17D yellow fever vaccine. This chain's CDR3 is CASRPMGQMNTEAFF. CDR3 nucleotides: TGTGCCAGCAGGCCAATGGGACAGATGAACACTGAAGCTTTCTTT.